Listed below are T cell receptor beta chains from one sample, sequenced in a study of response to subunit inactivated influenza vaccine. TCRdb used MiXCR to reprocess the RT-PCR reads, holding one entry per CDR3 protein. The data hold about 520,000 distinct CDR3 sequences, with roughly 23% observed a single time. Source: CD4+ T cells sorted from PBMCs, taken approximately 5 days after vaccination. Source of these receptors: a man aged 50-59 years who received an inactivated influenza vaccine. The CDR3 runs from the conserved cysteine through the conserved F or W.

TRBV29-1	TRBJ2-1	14	CSVTDRVTYNEQFF
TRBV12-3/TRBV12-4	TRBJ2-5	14	CASSESGPKETQYF
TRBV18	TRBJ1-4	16	CASSSMTGSTNEKLFF
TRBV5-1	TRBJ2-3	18	CASSPSLAGGTVTDTQYF
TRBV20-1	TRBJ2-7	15	CSALGLAGVGFEQYF
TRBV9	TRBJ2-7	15	CASSVAGDRVYEQYF
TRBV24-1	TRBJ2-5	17	CATSGSGGGLSYETQYF
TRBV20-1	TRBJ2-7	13	CSARPKGGYEQYF
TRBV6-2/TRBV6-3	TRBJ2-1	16	CASSSRTSGGRTEQFF
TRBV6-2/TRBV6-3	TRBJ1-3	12	CASRPSGNTIYF
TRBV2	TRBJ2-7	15	CASTQDRGYSYEQYF
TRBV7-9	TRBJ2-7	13	CASLGQGVFEQYF
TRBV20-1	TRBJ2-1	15	CSARKAGGTYNEQFF
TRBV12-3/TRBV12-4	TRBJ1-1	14	CASSFVSRSTEAFF
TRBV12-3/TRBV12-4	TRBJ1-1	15	CASSFNQLQNTEAFF
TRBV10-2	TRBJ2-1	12	CASRELAGEQFF
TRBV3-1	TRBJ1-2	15	CASSQDTAGVYGYTF
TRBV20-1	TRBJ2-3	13	CSAKTGSTDTQYF
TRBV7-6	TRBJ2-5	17	CASSLVLAGALEETQYF
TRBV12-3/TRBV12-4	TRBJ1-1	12	CASSFGDSEAFF
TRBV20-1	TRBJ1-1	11	CSALRNTEAFF
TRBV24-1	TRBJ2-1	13	CATSDVGGHEQFF
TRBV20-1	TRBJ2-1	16	CSATDSGTSSYNEQFF
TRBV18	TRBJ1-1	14	CASSHGTSNTEAFF
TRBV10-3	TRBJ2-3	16	CAIRIRGVPPTDTQYF
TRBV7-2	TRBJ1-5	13	CASSSEPNQPQHF
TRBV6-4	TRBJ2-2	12	CASSDMAGELFF
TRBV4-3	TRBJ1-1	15	CASSQAGTTNTEAFF
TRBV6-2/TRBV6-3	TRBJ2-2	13	CASSYGQTGELFF
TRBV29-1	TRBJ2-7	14	CSVAISGGDYEQYF
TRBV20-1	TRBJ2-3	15	CSAGDQGGLTDTQYF
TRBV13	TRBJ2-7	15	CASSLGDRVSYEQYF
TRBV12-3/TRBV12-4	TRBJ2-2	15	CASKSLGHQSGELFF
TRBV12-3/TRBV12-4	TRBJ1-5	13	CASSFGGFQPQHF
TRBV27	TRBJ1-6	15	CASSSDFLGNSPLHF